This is a list of T cell receptor beta chains from one sample in a study of CD8 T cells in Susac syndrome. MiXCR, run by TCRdb on the immunoSEQ multiplex PCR reads, gives a single entry per CDR3 protein. The sample shows about 300,000 distinct CDR3 sequences, 75% to 90% of them seen only once. Sequenced input: CD8+ T cells from PBMCs. The receptors originated from a human donor with multiple sclerosis. CDR3s include the opening cysteine and the closing phenylalanine or tryptophan. D genes are given only for firm matches. The size of a clone is reported for some rows only, either as once, few or many, or as a class for expanded clones.

>TRBD1|TRBV15|TRBJ1-5|.
TGTGCCACCAGCAGTGGACAGGGGGCTGGGAGTCAGCCCCAGCATTTT
CATSSGQGAGSQPQHF
>.|TRBV29-1|TRBJ2-5|.
TGCAGCGGGGACCCGGGGGGCTTGGAGACCCAGTACTTC
CSGDPGGLETQYF
>TRBD1|TRBV3-1|TRBJ2-1|.
TGTGCCAGCAGCACTACACAGGGGACATCCAATGAGCAGTTCTTC
CASSTTQGTSNEQFF
>TRBD2|TRBV19|TRBJ2-7|.
TGTGCCAGTAGTGGGGCTAGCGGGAATTACGAGCAGTACTTC
CASSGASGNYEQYF
>TRBD2|TRBV10-3|TRBJ2-1|.
TGTGCCATCAGTGACCCGAGCGGGAGCCGGAGGTCCTACAATGAGCAGTTCTTC
CAISDPSGSRRSYNEQFF
>TRBD1|TRBV19|TRBJ2-7|.
TGTGCCAGTAAGGCTATAGGGGACAGGTATAGCGCCGAGCAGTACTTC
CASKAIGDRYSAEQYF
>TRBD1|TRBV29-1|TRBJ1-2|.
TGCAGCACCTGGGACAGTTGGGCGGGCTACACCTTC
CSTWDSWAGYTF
>.|TRBV7-3|TRBJ2-1|.
TGTGCCAGCAGCCCACATACGGGGTCCTACAATGAGCAGTTCTTC
CASSPHTGSYNEQFF
>TRBD1|TRBV9|TRBJ2-6|.
TGTGCCAGCAGCGTAGGGCTGGCAGGGGGCGGACTTGGTGATACTGGGGCCAACGTCCTGACTTTC
CASSVGLAGGGLGDTGANVLTF
>TRBD1|TRBV7-9|TRBJ1-5|.
TGTGCCAGCAGCTCTCAGGGGGCAGTAGATCAGCCCCAGCATTTT
CASSSQGAVDQPQHF
>.|TRBV30|TRBJ2-1|once
TGTGCCTGGAGTGTAGCGAGGTTCAATGAGCAGTTCTTC
CAWSVARFNEQFF
>TRBD1|TRBV14|TRBJ2-7|.
TGTGCCAGCAGCCAAGGGACAGGCGACGAGCAGTACTTC
CASSQGTGDEQYF
>.|TRBV11-2|TRBJ2-5|.
TGTGCCAGCAGCTTGGCAGGGCGCGATGAGACCCAGTACTTC
CASSLAGRDETQYF
>.|TRBV7-6|TRBJ2-7|.
TGTGCCAGCAGCTTGGACACCCCAACCTACGAGCAGTACTTC
CASSLDTPTYEQYF
>.|TRBV13|TRBJ2-1|.
TGTGCCAGCAGCTTAAGTGGCGTGGATGAGCAGTTCTTC
CASSLSGVDEQFF
>TRBD1|TRBV12-5|TRBJ2-3|.
TGTGCTAGTGGCTCCGGACAGGGAACAGATACGCAGTATTTT
CASGSGQGTDTQYF
>TRBD2|TRBV20-1|TRBJ2-5|.
TGCAGTGGGGAGAGGAGTAGCGGGAGGGCCGGGGAGACCCAGTACTTC
CSGERSSGRAGETQYF
>TRBD2|TRBV7-9|TRBJ2-1|.
TGTGCCAGCAGCCCGGGGGGTATGAGCTCCTACAATGAGCAGTTCTTC
CASSPGGMSSYNEQFF
>TRBD2|TRBV20-1|TRBJ2-5|.
TGCAGTGCTAGGGAACTAGCGGGGTCACAAGAGACCCAGTACTTC
CSARELAGSQETQYF
>.|TRBV6-2/TRBV6-3|TRBJ2-5|.
TGTGCCAGCAGTTACTCACCCCTCCAAGAGACCCAGTACTTC
CASSYSPLQETQYF
>.|TRBV27|TRBJ2-5|.
TGTGCCAGCAGTTTTCTGGGCCACGGCCGAGAGACCCAGTACTTC
CASSFLGHGRETQYF
>TRBD1|TRBV20-1|TRBJ1-6|.
TGCAGTGCACGACAGGGCGACTCACCCCTCCACTTT
CSARQGDSPLHF
>.|TRBV29-1|TRBJ2-7|few
TGCAGCGTTGTAAAAGGCTACGAGCAGTACTTC
CSVVKGYEQYF
>.|TRBV18|TRBJ1-1|.
TGTGCCAGCTCACCACTAGTGAACACTGAAGCTTTCTTT
CASSPLVNTEAFF
>.|TRBV3-1|TRBJ2-1|.
TGTGCCAGCAGCCAAGTTGCCCGCGGCGGGGTCCCCATCAATGAGCAGTTCTTC
CASSQVARGGVPINEQFF
>.|TRBV29-1|TRBJ2-2|.
TGCAGCGCCGTCGATTACACCGGGGAGCTGTTTTTT
CSAVDYTGELFF
>TRBD2|TRBV15|TRBJ2-1|once
TGTGCCACCAACCTAGCGGATGGGGACAATGAGCAGTTCTTC
CATNLADGDNEQFF
>.|TRBV19|TRBJ2-1|.
TGTGCCAGTACCTACTCTGCCCTTAAACTAGGGTCTTCCTACAATGAGCAGTTCTTC
CASTYSALKLGSSYNEQFF